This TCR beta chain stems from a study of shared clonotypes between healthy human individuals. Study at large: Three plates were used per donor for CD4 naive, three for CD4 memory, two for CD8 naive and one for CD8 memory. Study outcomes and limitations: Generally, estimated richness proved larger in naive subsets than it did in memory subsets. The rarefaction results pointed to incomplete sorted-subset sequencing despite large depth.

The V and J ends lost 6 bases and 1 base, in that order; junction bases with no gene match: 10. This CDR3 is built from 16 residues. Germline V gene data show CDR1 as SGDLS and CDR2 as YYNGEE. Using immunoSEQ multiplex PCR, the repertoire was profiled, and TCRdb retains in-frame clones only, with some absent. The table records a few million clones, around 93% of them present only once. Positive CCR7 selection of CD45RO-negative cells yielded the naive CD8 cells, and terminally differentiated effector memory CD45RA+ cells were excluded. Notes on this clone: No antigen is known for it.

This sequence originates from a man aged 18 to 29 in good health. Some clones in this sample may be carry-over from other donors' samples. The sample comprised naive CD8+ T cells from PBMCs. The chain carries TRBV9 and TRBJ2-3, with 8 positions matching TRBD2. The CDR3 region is CASNYYPGLGTDTQYF. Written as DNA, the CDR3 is TGTGCCAGCAACTATTACCCGGGACTAGGCACAGATACGCAGTATTTT.